Below are 24 T cell receptor beta chains sequenced from a single sample in a study of identical twins. TCRdb ran MiXCR on the 5' RACE reads and lists one entry per CDR3 protein. This table holds 1.5 million to 2 million distinct CDR3 sequences, more than 30% found once. What was sequenced was cord blood. The receptors here all came from a newborn girl in good health.

This chain joins TRBV2 and TRBJ2-1; 12 bases line up with TRBD2. CDR3 length equals 14 residues. Germline V gene data show CDR1 as SNHLY and CDR2 as FYNNEI. The junction had 3 bases not matched to a gene; V was cut back by 6 bases and J by 6 bases. The DNA for the CDR3 is TGTGCCAGCAGGGGACTAGCGGGTATCAATGAGCAGTTCTTC. It specifies CASRGLAGINEQFF.

The table lists this clonotype with many counts. The rearrangement links TRBV12-3 or TRBV12-4 to TRBJ2-7; no reliable D call. V shed 6 bases and J shed 4 bases, with 10 bases lying between them. This CDR3 is built from 12 residues. This chain's CDR3 is CASSPRVYEQYF. DNA for the CDR3: TGTGCCAGCAGCCCACGAGTTTACGAGCAGTACTTC.

This clonotype was recorded a few times. The chain couples TRBV9 to TRBJ2-7; 7 bases map to TRBD1. In germline, CDR1 is SGDLS, CDR2 YYNGEE. V shed 3 bases and J 4 bases; nucleotides not matched to a gene: 1. The CDR3 spans 12 residues. The CDR3 sequence: CASSAGQYEQYF. Here the CDR3 DNA reads TGTGCCAGCAGCGCGGGACAGTACGAGCAGTACTTC.

The V gene is TRBV6-2 or TRBV6-3, the J gene TRBJ2-7; D remains ambiguous. This CDR3 is 12 amino acids long. Trimming pared 0 bases from V and 9 bases from J, leaving 9 bases between. Germline V gene sequence: CDR1 MNHEY, CDR2 SVGEGT. This CDR3 reads CASSYSSTGQYF. CDR3 in DNA: TGTGCCAGCAGTTACTCGAGTACGGGGCAGTACTTC.

The CDR3 DNA reads TGCAGCGTTGAAGATCTGGTGAGGGGCTACAATGAGCAGTTCTTC. This sequence encodes CSVEDLVRGYNEQFF. The chain recombines TRBV29-1 with TRBJ2-1, with D perhaps matching TRBD1 or TRBD2 (5 bases each). The CDR3 consists of 15 residues. CDR1 and CDR2 (germline): SQVTM, ANQGSEA. V lost 0 bases, J lost 3 bases, and 12 bases lay in between.

This clonotype was observed a few times. V usage is TRBV7-6 and J usage is TRBJ2-4; 7 positions agree with TRBD2. With 5 bases clipped from V and 6 bases from J, the junction kept 10 bases outside the gene matches. Germline CDR1 SGHVS, CDR2 FNYEAQ. The CDR3 runs 15 residues. In DNA, the CDR3 is TGTGCCAGCAGCCCTAGCCCCTTAGCGGGAAACATTCAGTACTTC. Protein product: CASSPSPLAGNIQYF. The variable domain in full, completed from reference TRBV7-6 and TRBJ2-4, reads GAGVSQSPRYKVTKRGQDVALRCDPISGHVSLYWYRQALGQGPEFLTYFNYEAQQDKSGLPNDRFSAERPEGSISTLTIQRTEQRDSAMYRCASSPSPLAGNIQYFGAGTRLSVL.

The chain joins TRBV4-1 to TRBJ2-7, with 7 bases lining up with TRBD1. Germline CDR1 MGHRA, CDR2 YSYEKL. Losses at the gene ends were 2 bases for V and 5 bases for J; bases not matched to a gene: 6. The CDR3 is made up of 14 amino acids. The chain's CDR3 is CASSQIQGLDEQYF. Here the CDR3 DNA reads TGCGCCAGCAGCCAAATACAGGGGTTAGACGAGCAGTACTTC.

The chain recombines TRBV15 with TRBJ1-2; 8 bases fit TRBD1. Germline V gene sequence: CDR1 LNHNV, CDR2 YYDKDF (reference sequence). V lost 0 bases to trimming and J lost 3 bases; unmatched junction nucleotides: 6. This CDR3 has 16 amino acids. CDR3 amino acids: CATSRDFGTGYYGYTF. Written as DNA, the CDR3 is TGTGCCACCAGCAGAGATTTTGGGACAGGTTACTATGGCTACACCTTC.

The gene calls are TRBV28 and TRBJ1-2; perhaps TRBD1 as D (5 bases). Germline CDR1 is MDHEN and CDR2 is SYDVKM. This CDR3 contains 16 residues. Trimming pared 8 bases from V and 3 bases from J, leaving 22 bases between. The CDR3 protein is CASASQIGTPDYGYTF. The CDR3 DNA sequence: TGTGCCAGCGCCTCGCAAATCGGGACTCCGGACTATGGCTACACCTTC.

The CDR3 loop reads CASMTGGLMNTEAFF. The CDR3, as DNA: TGTGCCAGCATGACAGGGGGCCTAATGAACACTGAAGCTTTCTTT. The chain uses TRBV2 and TRBJ1-1, with TRBD1 matching over 10 bases. Germline CDR1 reads SNHLY; CDR2 reads FYNNEI. This CDR3 spans 15 amino acids. With 7 bases clipped from V and 0 bases from J, the junction kept 5 bases outside the gene matches.

The V and J genes are TRBV2 and TRBJ2-5, with 7 nucleotides matching TRBD1. V shed 10 bases, J shed 5 bases, and the junction held 7 bases outside the gene matches. The CDR3 extends over 12 amino acids. The germline gives CDR1 SNHLY, CDR2 FYNNEI. CDR3 nucleotide sequence: TGTGCCACCCAGGGGGTTGGGGAGACCCAGTACTTC. As protein: CATQGVGETQYF.

This clonotype was detected a few times. The chain links TRBV6-5 to TRBJ2-1; 8 nucleotides match TRBD2. J lost 6 bases, V lost 0 bases, and 7 bases had no gene match. The germline CDR1 and CDR2 sequences are MNHEY and SVGAGI. This CDR3 region has 16 residues. This CDR3 reads CASSYSKLAGINEQFF. CDR3 nucleotides: TGTGCCAGCAGTTACTCGAAGCTAGCGGGTATCAATGAGCAGTTCTTC.

The count of this clonotype is one. The chain couples TRBV11-2 to TRBJ1-1, with D tentatively TRBD1 (6 bases). Trimming took off 4 bases at V and 3 bases at J, with 12 bases between the two ends. Germline CDR1 SGHAT, CDR2 FQNNGV. The CDR3 runs to 14 residues. The CDR3 DNA reads TGTGCCAGCAGCTCCGTCGGGGGGCACACTGAAGCTTTCTTT. Protein: CASSSVGGHTEAFF.

V usage is TRBV24-1 and J usage is TRBJ2-1; D is uncertain. In germline, CDR1 is KGHDR, CDR2 SFDVKD. The germline V and J ends were trimmed by 2 bases and 6 bases, with 10 bases remaining between them. The CDR3 has 14 amino acids. CDR3 coding DNA: TGTGCCACCAGTGATTCAGGCTCGAGCAATGAGCAGTTCTTC. This translates into CATSDSGSSNEQFF.

This clonotype has a handful of counts. The V gene is TRBV28, the J gene TRBJ2-4; D is possibly TRBD1 or TRBD2 (5 bases each). CDR3 length equals 20 residues. With 0 bases removed from V and 4 bases from J, the gap between germline ends came to 25 bases. CDR1 is MDHEN, CDR2 SYDVKM, per germline. CDR3 amino acids: CASSLWSLRFNRDGKNIQYF. CDR3 nucleotides: TGTGCCAGCAGTTTATGGTCCCTACGGTTCAACCGGGACGGAAAAAACATTCAGTACTTC.

The rearrangement uses TRBV25-1 and TRBJ1-1; unclear D gene. Germline lookup yields CDR1 MGHDK and CDR2 SYGVNS. Trimming took off 3 bases at V and 1 base at J, with 6 bases between the two ends. The CDR3 runs to 13 residues. The CDR3 loop reads CASSESPNTEAFF. DNA of the CDR3: TGTGCCAGCAGTGAGTCCCCGAACACTGAAGCTTTCTTT.

The rearrangement joins TRBV25-1 to TRBJ2-2; the match to TRBD2 covers 10 bases. The CDR3 contains 14 residues. Germline values: CDR1 MGHDK, CDR2 SYGVNS. The trim removed 7 bases at V and 4 bases at J, leaving 3 bases unmatched. The CDR3 sequence: CASTVAGGTGELFF. DNA for the CDR3: TGTGCCAGCACCGTAGCGGGAGGCACCGGGGAGCTGTTTTTT. Looking up the rest from reference TRBV25-1 and TRBJ2-2 gives the full variable domain: EADIYQTPRYLVIGTGKKITLECSQTMGHDKMYWYQQDPGMELHLIHYSYGVNSTEKGDLSSESTVSRIRTEHFPLTLESARPSHTSQYLCASTVAGGTGELFFGEGSRLTVL.

This clonotype was found a few times. The chain couples TRBV4-1 to TRBJ2-3, with D unclear. The CDR3 sequence is 17 residues long. The germline gives CDR1 MGHRA, CDR2 YSYEKL. Trimming removed 3 bases from V and 6 bases from J, with 22 bases in between. This CDR3 reads CASSHPIRRRFGDTQYF. The CDR3 DNA is TGCGCCAGCAGCCACCCAATCAGGCGTAGATTTGGGGATACGCAGTATTTT.

This clonotype was seen a handful of times. The V and J genes are TRBV12-3 or TRBV12-4 and TRBJ1-4, with TRBD1 matching 7 bases. The trim removed 6 bases at V and 3 bases at J, leaving 4 bases unmatched. The CDR3 has 14 residues. DNA of the CDR3: TGTGCCAGCAGAGACAGGGCCTCTAATGAAAAACTGTTTTTT. It yields the protein CASRDRASNEKLFF.

This clonotype was picked up a small number of times. The chain has TRBV24-1 and TRBJ2-1, with D maybe TRBD2 (5 bases). With the DNA end fitting TRBJ2-7 better, the J assignment may be wrong. CDR1 and CDR2 from the germline V gene are KGHDR and SFDVKD. The CDR3 has 13 residues. CDR3 protein: CATSASSYNEQYF. Written as DNA, the CDR3 is TGTGCCACCAGTGCTAGCTCCTACAATGAGCAGTACTTC.

This chain connects TRBV12-3 or TRBV12-4 to TRBJ2-7, with D hard to call. V was shortened by 5 bases and J by 7 bases, with 12 bases between the two germline ends. CDR3 length: 12 residues. This chain's CDR3 is CASSHRRREQYF. DNA of the CDR3: TGTGCCAGCAGTCACCGGCGGCGGGAGCAGTACTTC.

The chain recombines TRBV10-3 with TRBJ1-2; D is undetermined. V was pared by 2 bases and J by 5 bases, with 9 bases between. This CDR3 spans 13 amino acids. Germline assignment: CDR1 ENHRY and CDR2 SYGVKD. In DNA form, the CDR3 reads TGTGCCATCAGTGAGCGGGGAGGATATGGCTACACCTTC. This translates into CAISERGGYGYTF.

The chain has TRBV20-1 and TRBJ1-2; a possible D gene is TRBD1 (6 bases). Trimming removed 2 bases at V and 8 bases at J, with 21 bases between. Germline CDR1 reads DFQATT; CDR2 reads SNEGSKA (reference sequence). The CDR3 extends over 15 amino acids. This CDR3 is CSARKSQGTFYGYTF. CDR3 nucleotides: TGCAGTGCTAGAAAATCCCAGGGGACTTTCTACGGCTACACCTTC.

The gene calls are TRBV28 and TRBJ2-5; D is uncertain. There are 12 residues in the CDR3. Germline V gene sequence: CDR1 MDHEN, CDR2 SYDVKM. The ends were cut back, 5 bases at V and 5 bases at J, with 9 bases in the middle. CDR3 DNA: TGTGCCAGCAGTCGTTCTTTGGAGACCCAGTACTTC. This translates into CASSRSLETQYF. Supplemented by reference TRBV28 and TRBJ2-5, the full variable domain reads DVKVTQSSRYLVKRTGEKVFLECVQDMDHENMFWYRQDPGLGLRLIYFSYDVKMKEKGDIPEGYSVSREKKERFSLILESASTNQTSMYLCASSRSLETQYFGPGTRLLVL.